This record looks at one T cell receptor beta chain sequence and its context. Repertoires were generated with immunoSEQ multiplex PCR, while TCRdb's copy carries only in-frame clones and drops some. The sample carries around 270,000 clones, around nine tenths recorded once. These data originate in a study of blood T cell repertoires in COVID-19. CDR1 is SGHVS, CDR2 FNYEAQ, per germline. Trimming took 5 bases from V and 4 from J; bases not matched to a gene: 7. This CDR3 region has 15 residues. The chain carries TRBV7-6 and TRBJ2-3, with 9 bases aligning to TRBD1. Sequencing input: peripheral blood. The source is a man aged 35-49 years with acute or convalescent COVID-19. The CDR3 DNA reads as TGTGCCAGCAGCCCAACAGGGGGCAAGGCAGATACGCAGTATTTT. It specifies CASSPTGGKADTQYF.